Below, 5 T cell receptor beta chains from the same sample are listed, as sequenced in a study of blood T cells in healthy people across ages. Sample-barcoded 5' priming and a J-beta primer mix drove a second PCR of about 7 to 12 cycles. TCRdb re-derived calls from the 5' RACE reads in MiXCR, one entry per CDR3 protein. In the table there are fewer than 900,000 distinct CDR3 sequences, 30% to 45% of which are singletons. Sequences were obtained from blood. The source is a man aged 18 to 30 in good health.

CDR3 DNA: TGTGCCAGCAGCTTAACCCCTTGGGGTGGAGCCCAGTACTTC. Translating gives CASSLTPWGGAQYF. This rearrangement joins TRBV7-3 to TRBJ2-5; no reliable D call. Germline lookup yields CDR1 SGHTA and CDR2 FQGTGA. The CDR3 runs 14 residues. Trimming cost V 0 bases and J 9 bases, with 14 bases left between them.

This clonotype was recorded a few times. V gene TRBV20-1 combines with J gene TRBJ1-1, with D uncertain. The CDR3 has 13 amino acids. V shed 5 bases and J shed 5 bases, with 15 bases lying between them. Germline values: CDR1 DFQATT, CDR2 SNEGSKA (reference sequence). CDR3 nucleotides: TGCAGTGCTCAAACTCTGGGTGGGACTGAAGCTTTCTTT. Translated, it gives CSAQTLGGTEAFF.

To note about this clonotype: At one end the junction does not follow the germline gene, possibly because of a read error. This rearrangement joins TRBV5-4 to TRBJ1-1; no clear D gene. The CDR3 sequence is 14 residues long. Per germline, CDR1 SGHNT and CDR2 YYREEE (reference sequence). CDR3 nucleotide sequence: TGTGCCAGCAGCTTGGCGGCCAGGCCCACTGAAGCTGTCTTT. This translates into CASSLAARPTEAVF.

Of note for this clonotype: This could be a read error, since a much larger clone is one nucleotide away. The CDR3 bases are TGCAGCATCAGACTAGTGGGGGATCCGCAGTATTTT. It yields the protein CSIRLVGDPQYF. The gene calls are TRBV29-1 and TRBJ2-3; weak D call: TRBD2 (6 bases). Germline lookup yields CDR1 SQVTM and CDR2 ANQGSEA. V shed 8 bases and J shed 10 bases, with 19 bases lying between them. This CDR3 has 12 residues.

The chain has TRBV7-9 and TRBJ2-6, with TRBD1 as a possible D gene (6 bases). Germline loops: CDR1 SEHNR, CDR2 FQNEAQ (reference sequence). The length of the CDR3 is 17 residues. V gave up 5 bases and J gave up 0 bases, with 14 bases separating them. The CDR3 protein is CASSAPTGSSGANVLTF. The CDR3 bases are TGTGCCAGCAGCGCTCCCACAGGGTCCTCTGGGGCCAACGTCCTGACTTTC.